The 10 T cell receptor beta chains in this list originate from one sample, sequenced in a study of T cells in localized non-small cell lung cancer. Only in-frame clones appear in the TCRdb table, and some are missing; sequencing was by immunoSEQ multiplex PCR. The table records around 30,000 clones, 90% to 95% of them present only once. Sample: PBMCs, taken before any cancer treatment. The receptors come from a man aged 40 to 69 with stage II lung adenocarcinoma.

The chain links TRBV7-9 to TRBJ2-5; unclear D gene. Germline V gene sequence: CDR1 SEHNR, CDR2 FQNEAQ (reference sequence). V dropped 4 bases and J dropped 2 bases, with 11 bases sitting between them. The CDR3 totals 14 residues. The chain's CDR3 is CASSSNILQETQYF. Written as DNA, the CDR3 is TGTGCCAGCAGCTCCAATATACTTCAAGAGACCCAGTACTTC.

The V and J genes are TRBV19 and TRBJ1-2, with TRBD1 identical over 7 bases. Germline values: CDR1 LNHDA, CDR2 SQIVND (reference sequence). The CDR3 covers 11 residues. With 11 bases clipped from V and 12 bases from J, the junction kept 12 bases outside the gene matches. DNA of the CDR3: TGTGCCGTAAGGGACAGTTGGAGCCACACCTTC. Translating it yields CAVRDSWSHTF.

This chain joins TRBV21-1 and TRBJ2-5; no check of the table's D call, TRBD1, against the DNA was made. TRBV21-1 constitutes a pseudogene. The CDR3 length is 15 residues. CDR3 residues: CASSKEEGQWETQYF. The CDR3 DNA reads TGTGCCAGCAGCAAAGAGGAGGGACAGTGGGAGACCCAGTACTTC.

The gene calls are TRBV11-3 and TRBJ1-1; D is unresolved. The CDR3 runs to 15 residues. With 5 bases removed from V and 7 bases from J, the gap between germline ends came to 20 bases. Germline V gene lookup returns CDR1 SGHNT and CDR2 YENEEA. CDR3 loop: CASSLGLGVRGEAFF. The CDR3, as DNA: TGTGCCAGCAGCCTAGGCCTTGGGGTGCGGGGTGAAGCTTTCTTT.

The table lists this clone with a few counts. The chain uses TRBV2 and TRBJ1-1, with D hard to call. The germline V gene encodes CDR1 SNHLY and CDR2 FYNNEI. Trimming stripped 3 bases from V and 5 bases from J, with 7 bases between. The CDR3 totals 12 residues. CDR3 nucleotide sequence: TGTGCCAGCAGTGATCAAGTAACTGAAGCTTTCTTT. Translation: CASSDQVTEAFF.

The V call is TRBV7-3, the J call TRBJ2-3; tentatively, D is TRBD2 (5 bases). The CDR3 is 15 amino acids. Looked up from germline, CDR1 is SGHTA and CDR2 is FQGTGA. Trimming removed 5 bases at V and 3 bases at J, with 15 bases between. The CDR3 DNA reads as TGTGCCAGCAGCCCCCTGAGTGAGCGGACAGATACGCAGTATTTT. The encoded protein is CASSPLSERTDTQYF.

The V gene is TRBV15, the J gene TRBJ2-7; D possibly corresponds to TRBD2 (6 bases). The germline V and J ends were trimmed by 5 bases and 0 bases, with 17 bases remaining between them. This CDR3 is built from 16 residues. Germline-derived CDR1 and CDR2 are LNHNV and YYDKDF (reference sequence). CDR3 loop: CATSDPRTTSSYEQYF. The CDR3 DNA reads TGTGCCACCAGCGACCCTCGGACTACAAGCTCCTACGAGCAGTACTTC.

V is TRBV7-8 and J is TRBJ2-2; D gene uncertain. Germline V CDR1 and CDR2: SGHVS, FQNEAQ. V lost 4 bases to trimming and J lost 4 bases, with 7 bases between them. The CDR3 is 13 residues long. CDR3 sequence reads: CASSSGGTGELFF. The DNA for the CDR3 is TGTGCCAGCAGCTCGGGCGGCACCGGGGAGCTGTTTTTT.

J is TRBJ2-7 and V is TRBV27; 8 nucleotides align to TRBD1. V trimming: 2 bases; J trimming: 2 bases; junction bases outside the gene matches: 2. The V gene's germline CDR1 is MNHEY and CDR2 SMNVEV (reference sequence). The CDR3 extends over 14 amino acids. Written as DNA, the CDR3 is TGTGCCAGCAGTTTAGGACAGGGAGCCTACGAGCAGTACTTC. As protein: CASSLGQGAYEQYF.

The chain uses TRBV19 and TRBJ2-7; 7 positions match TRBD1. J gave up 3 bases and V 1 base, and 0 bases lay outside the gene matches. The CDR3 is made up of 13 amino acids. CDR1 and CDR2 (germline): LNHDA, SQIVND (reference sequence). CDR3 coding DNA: TGTGCCAGTAGTATAGGGGACAGCTACGAGCAGTACTTC. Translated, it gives CASSIGDSYEQYF.